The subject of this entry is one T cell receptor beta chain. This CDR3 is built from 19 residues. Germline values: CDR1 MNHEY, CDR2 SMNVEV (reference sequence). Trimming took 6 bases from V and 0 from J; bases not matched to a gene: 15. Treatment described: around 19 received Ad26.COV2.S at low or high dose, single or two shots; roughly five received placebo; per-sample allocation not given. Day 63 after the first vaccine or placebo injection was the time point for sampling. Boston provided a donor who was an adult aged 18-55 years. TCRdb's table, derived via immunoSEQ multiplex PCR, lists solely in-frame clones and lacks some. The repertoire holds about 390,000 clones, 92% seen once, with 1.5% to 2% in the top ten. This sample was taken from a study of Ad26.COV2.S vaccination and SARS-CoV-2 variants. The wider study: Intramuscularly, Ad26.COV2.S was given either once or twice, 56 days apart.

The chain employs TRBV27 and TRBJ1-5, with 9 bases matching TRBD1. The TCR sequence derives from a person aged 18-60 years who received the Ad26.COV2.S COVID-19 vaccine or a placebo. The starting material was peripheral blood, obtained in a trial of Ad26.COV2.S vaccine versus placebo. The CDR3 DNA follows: TGTGCCAGCAGACCCCGACCGGGACAGGGAATAAATAGCAATCAGCCCCAGCATTTT. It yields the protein CASRPRPGQGINSNQPQHF.